These 8 T cell receptor beta chains came from one sample sequenced in a study of STAT5B mutations in CD4+ large granular lymphocyte leukemia (dated by TCRdb to 2022 to 2024). The library was built by means of the immunoSEQ multiplex PCR assay. What TCRdb holds here is the immuneACCESS table cut down to in-frame rearrangements. Part of the clones is not present; checked against another copy, under half of the missing clones reflect an unresolved V gene, and the others are unexplained. The sample records 25,000 to 35,000 clones, 71% of which are singletons. Jointly, the top ten make up over 0.4% of the sample. The sequenced sample was CD4+ T cells from blood buffy coats. The source of these receptors is a human donor in good health.

This sequence joins TRBV25-1 and TRBJ2-7; 8 nucleotides line up with TRBD1. J gave up 0 bases and V 2 bases, and 9 bases lay outside the gene matches. The CDR3 contains 17 residues. Germline V gene sequence: CDR1 MGHDK, CDR2 SYGVNS. The CDR3 loop reads CASSESPGTGNSYEQYF. The CDR3, as DNA: TGTGCCAGCAGTGAAAGTCCCGGGACAGGTAACTCCTACGAGCAGTACTTC.

This chain uses TRBV6-5 with TRBJ2-5, with 11 bases that match TRBD2. Germline lookup yields CDR1 MNHEY and CDR2 SVGAGI. This CDR3 has 16 amino acids. The trim removed 4 bases at V and 5 bases at J, leaving 9 bases unmatched. The CDR3 loop reads CASSFGSGGALETQYF. The CDR3 coding sequence is TGTGCCAGCAGTTTCGGTAGCGGGGGGGCTCTCGAGACCCAGTACTTC.

DNA for the CDR3: TGTGCCATCAGTGAATTGGAGGGGTCCCACTCTGGAAACACCATATATTTT. This gives the protein CAISELEGSHSGNTIYF. The chain combines TRBV10-3 with TRBJ1-3, with D maybe TRBD1 (5 bases). From germline, CDR1 is ENHRY and CDR2 SYGVKD. This CDR3 is built from 17 residues. Trimming left V 3 bases short and J 0 bases short, with 15 bases between.

V gene TRBV2 combines with J gene TRBJ1-5, with D tentatively TRBD1 (6 bases). The V gene lost 1 base and the J gene lost 1 base, with 11 bases spanning the gap. The CDR3 covers 16 residues. Germline CDR1 SNHLY, CDR2 FYNNEI. CDR3 residues: CASSEEGGLSNQPQHF. The CDR3 DNA is TGTGCCAGCAGTGAAGAGGGGGGTTTGAGCAATCAGCCCCAGCATTTT.

J is TRBJ2-5 and V is TRBV30; a possible D gene is TRBD1 (5 bases). The closer fit of TRBJ2-7 to the DNA end suggests the J call may be wrong. The CDR3 totals 12 residues. Germline V CDR1 and CDR2: GTSNPN, SVGIG (reference sequence). CDR3 in amino acids: CAWRPHRYEQYF. In DNA form, the CDR3 reads TGTGCCTGGAGACCTCACAGGTACGAGCAGTACTTC.

The chain couples TRBV5-1 to TRBJ2-5; 7 bases align to TRBD2. The CDR3 has 15 residues. Germline CDR1 is SGHRS and CDR2 is YFSETQ. V lost 0 bases to trimming and J lost 4 bases; unmatched junction nucleotides: 6. CDR3 sequence reads: CASSLAGQRGETQYF. The CDR3 nucleotides are TGCGCCAGCAGCTTGGCCGGCCAGCGGGGAGAGACCCAGTACTTC.

The CDR3 loop is CASSYGSSDFYGYTF. CDR3 DNA sequence: TGTGCCAGCAGTTATGGCAGCTCAGATTTTTATGGCTACACCTTC. The chain carries TRBV6-6 and TRBJ1-2; D remains unclear. This CDR3 spans 15 amino acids. Trimming removed 3 bases from V and 5 bases from J, with 16 bases in between. Germline V gene sequence: CDR1 MNHNY, CDR2 SVGAGI (reference sequence).

V gene TRBV7-9 combines with J gene TRBJ1-1; D unresolved. V lost 4 bases and J 8 bases, leaving 11 bases between the germline ends. This CDR3 is built from 12 residues. Germline V gives CDR1 SEHNR, CDR2 FQNEAQ (reference sequence). The CDR3 sequence: CASSSHGTEAFF. The CDR3 DNA is TGTGCCAGCAGCTCTCACGGCACGGAAGCTTTCTTT.